A selection of T cell receptor beta chains follows, all from one sample in a study of blood T cell repertoires in COVID-19. Sequencing used immunoSEQ multiplex PCR; TCRdb keeps in-frame clones, though not all of them. Of around 470,000 clones in the sample, roughly 91% were seen once. Sequenced sample: PBMCs or T cells enriched from blood (not recorded which). The receptors here all came from a man in his late teens or twenties who had recovered from COVID-19. The CDR3 runs from the conserved cysteine through the conserved F or W. A D gene is named only where the DNA matches it firmly. Clone size is stated in some rows and not others, as once, few, many or a class when expanded.

D gene: -
clone size: -
V gene: TRBV19
J gene: TRBJ1-2
CDR3 protein: CASSTPTGVYGYTF
CDR3 DNA: TGTGCCAGTAGTACCCCGACCGGAGTCTATGGCTACACCTTC

D gene: -
clone size: once
V gene: TRBV5-1
J gene: TRBJ1-2
CDR3 protein: CASSLERIGDYGYTF
CDR3 DNA: TGCGCCAGCAGCTTGGAGCGTATTGGAGACTATGGCTACACCTTC

D gene: TRBD2
clone size: -
V gene: TRBV6-6
J gene: TRBJ2-3
CDR3 protein: CASFSGTSVTDTQYF
CDR3 DNA: TGTGCCAGCTTTTCCGGGACTAGTGTGACAGATACGCAGTATTTT

D gene: TRBD2
clone size: -
V gene: TRBV5-4
J gene: TRBJ2-5
CDR3 protein: CASSLEWTGGKETQYF
CDR3 DNA: TGTGCCAGCAGCTTGGAGTGGACGGGGGGAAAGGAGACCCAGTACTTC

D gene: -
clone size: -
V gene: TRBV29-1
J gene: TRBJ2-1
CDR3 protein: CSVNSLEEQFF
CDR3 DNA: TGCAGCGTGAACTCTCTGGAGGAGCAGTTCTTC

D gene: -
clone size: -
V gene: TRBV7-9
J gene: TRBJ2-2
CDR3 protein: CASSLVGLDGELFF
CDR3 DNA: TGTGCCAGCAGCCTGGTCGGGTTAGACGGGGAGCTGTTTTTT

D gene: TRBD2
clone size: -
V gene: TRBV7-8
J gene: TRBJ2-7
CDR3 protein: CASSRGLAGGRGPYEQYF
CDR3 DNA: TGTGCCAGCAGCAGAGGACTAGCGGGAGGAAGGGGGCCCTACGAGCAGTACTTC

D gene: -
clone size: -
V gene: TRBV6-2/TRBV6-3
J gene: TRBJ1-5
CDR3 protein: CASSYPYQPQHF
CDR3 DNA: TGTGCCAGCAGTTATCCGTATCAGCCCCAGCATTTT

D gene: -
clone size: -
V gene: TRBV15
J gene: TRBJ2-3
CDR3 protein: CATSSLHLAGSTDTQYF
CDR3 DNA: TGTGCCACCAGCTCATTACATTTGGCGGGGAGCACAGATACGCAGTATTTT

D gene: -
clone size: -
V gene: TRBV7-3
J gene: TRBJ2-1
CDR3 protein: CASSYGRGKGYEQFF
CDR3 DNA: TGTGCCAGCAGCTATGGCAGGGGTAAGGGTTATGAGCAGTTCTTC

D gene: -
clone size: -
V gene: TRBV7-9
J gene: TRBJ2-6
CDR3 protein: CASNYHSSGANVLTF
CDR3 DNA: TGTGCCAGCAACTACCATAGCTCTGGGGCCAACGTCCTGACTTTC

D gene: TRBD2
clone size: once
V gene: TRBV14
J gene: TRBJ2-7
CDR3 protein: CASGLAGAYEQYF
CDR3 DNA: TGTGCCAGCGGACTAGCGGGAGCCTACGAGCAGTACTTC

D gene: TRBD1
clone size: once
V gene: TRBV18
J gene: TRBJ2-7
CDR3 protein: CASSRDRGEQYF
CDR3 DNA: TGTGCCAGCTCCCGGGACAGGGGAGAGCAGTACTTC

D gene: -
clone size: -
V gene: TRBV10-3
J gene: TRBJ1-1
CDR3 protein: CAISESRTEAFF
CDR3 DNA: TGTGCCATCAGTGAGTCTCGGACTGAAGCTTTCTTT

D gene: TRBD1
clone size: -
V gene: TRBV3-1/TRBV3-2
J gene: TRBJ1-2
CDR3 protein: CASSLVGQGSNYGYTF
CDR3 DNA: TGTGCCAGCAGCCTGGTGGGACAGGGATCAAACTATGGCTACACCTTC

D gene: TRBD1
clone size: -
V gene: TRBV27
J gene: TRBJ1-1
CDR3 protein: CASSKDRLMNTEAFF
CDR3 DNA: TGTGCCAGCAGTAAGGACAGGCTAATGAACACTGAAGCTTTCTTT

D gene: -
clone size: -
V gene: TRBV28
J gene: TRBJ2-7
CDR3 protein: CASTSQGPYEQYF
CDR3 DNA: TGTGCCAGCACTTCACAGGGACCCTACGAGCAGTACTTC

D gene: TRBD2
clone size: -
V gene: TRBV5-6
J gene: TRBJ2-5
CDR3 protein: CASSFRTSGSFLETQYF
CDR3 DNA: TGTGCCAGCAGCTTTAGGACTAGCGGGAGTTTTTTAGAGACCCAGTACTTC

D gene: -
clone size: -
V gene: TRBV27
J gene: TRBJ1-6
CDR3 protein: CASSWGRGSPLHF
CDR3 DNA: TGTGCCAGCAGCTGGGGCAGGGGTTCACCCCTCCACTTT

D gene: TRBD1
clone size: few
V gene: TRBV14
J gene: TRBJ1-1
CDR3 protein: CASSPGGPEAFF
CDR3 DNA: TGTGCCAGCAGCCCAGGGGGACCCGAAGCTTTCTTT

D gene: TRBD1
clone size: -
V gene: TRBV10-2
J gene: TRBJ1-2
CDR3 protein: CASSEGGQGALGYTF
CDR3 DNA: TGCGCCAGCAGTGAAGGAGGGCAGGGGGCTCTTGGCTACACCTTC

D gene: TRBD2
clone size: -
V gene: TRBV7-9
J gene: TRBJ2-5
CDR3 protein: CASSPFRGGTQETQYF
CDR3 DNA: TGTGCCAGCAGCCCGTTTAGGGGAGGGACCCAAGAGACCCAGTACTTC

D gene: TRBD1
clone size: -
V gene: TRBV27
J gene: TRBJ1-4
CDR3 protein: CASSLLGQGDGEKLFF
CDR3 DNA: TGTGCCAGCAGTTTACTTGGACAGGGTGACGGAGAAAAACTGTTTTTT

D gene: -
clone size: once
V gene: TRBV5-1
J gene: TRBJ1-3
CDR3 protein: CASSLIGGLSGNTIYF
CDR3 DNA: TGCGCCAGCAGCTTGATTGGCGGTCTCTCTGGAAACACCATATATTTT

D gene: -
clone size: -
V gene: TRBV9
J gene: TRBJ2-7
CDR3 protein: CASSVNGNSYEQYF
CDR3 DNA: TGTGCCAGCAGCGTAAACGGGAATTCCTACGAGCAGTACTTC

D gene: -
clone size: once
V gene: TRBV28
J gene: TRBJ1-3
CDR3 protein: CASSWDNSGNTIYF
CDR3 DNA: TGTGCCAGCAGTTGGGACAACTCTGGAAACACCATATATTTT

D gene: TRBD1
clone size: -
V gene: TRBV5-5
J gene: TRBJ2-1
CDR3 protein: CASSLPKKTGGEVSYNEQFF
CDR3 DNA: TGTGCCAGCAGCTTACCGAAAAAAACAGGGGGCGAGGTGTCCTACAATGAGCAGTTCTTC

D gene: -
clone size: -
V gene: TRBV6-2/TRBV6-3
J gene: TRBJ1-1
CDR3 protein: CASSTRLLGAEAFF
CDR3 DNA: TGTGCCAGCAGCACCCGACTCCTCGGGGCTGAAGCTTTCTTT

D gene: -
clone size: -
V gene: TRBV27
J gene: TRBJ2-1
CDR3 protein: CASSHLSSSYNEQFF
CDR3 DNA: TGTGCCAGCAGTCACTTATCGAGCTCCTACAATGAGCAGTTCTTC

D gene: TRBD2
clone size: few
V gene: TRBV5-1
J gene: TRBJ2-7
CDR3 protein: CASKPGGNSYEQYF
CDR3 DNA: TGCGCCAGCAAGCCGGGAGGGAACTCGTACGAGCAGTACTTC

D gene: -
clone size: -
V gene: TRBV24-1
J gene: TRBJ1-6
CDR3 protein: CATSAIRGDNSPLHF
CDR3 DNA: TGTGCCACCAGTGCAATCCGCGGAGATAATTCACCCCTCCACTTT

D gene: -
clone size: -
V gene: TRBV5-1
J gene: TRBJ1-1
CDR3 protein: CASSFEGADTEAFF
CDR3 DNA: TGCGCCAGCAGCTTCGAGGGCGCGGACACTGAAGCTTTCTTT

D gene: -
clone size: once
V gene: TRBV5-1
J gene: TRBJ1-5
CDR3 protein: CASSSQGGNNQPQHF
CDR3 DNA: TGCGCCAGCAGCTCGCAGGGAGGGAATAATCAGCCCCAGCATTTT

D gene: TRBD1
clone size: -
V gene: TRBV19
J gene: TRBJ2-7
CDR3 protein: CASRGPGQGVSYEQYF
CDR3 DNA: TGTGCCAGTAGGGGACCGGGACAGGGTGTCTCCTACGAGCAGTACTTC